This T cell receptor beta chain was identified in a study of cytotoxic CD8 clonotypes in ibrutinib-treated CLL (dated by TCRdb to about 2021). In terms of the full investigation: The cohort had ten to twelve relapsed/refractory and around 14 treatment-naive patients; approximately 18 were IGHV unmutated. Cryopreserved peripheral blood mononuclear cells were collected at three points: before therapy, at response, and at either sustained remission or disease progression. Response samples were obtained after a median of 12 months of treatment, with a range of about 6 to 40 months. Partial responses were observed in 24 patients and complete responses in 2; after a median follow-up of 68 months, remission was maintained in 15 or so patients and progression was observed in approximately 12. Longitudinal samples were obtainable from about 30% of the roughly 90 participants in the trial. On average, each sample yielded hundreds of thousands of productive templates and tens of thousands of productive rearrangements. Every remission and progressive disease sample was obtained while ibrutinib was still being received by the patients. Study-wide conclusions, independent of this receptor: Sustained-remission and progressing patients did not have matched sampling times, and lymph node repertoires were not examined. Public clonotypes were rare and either shrank or stayed stable during treatment, and the rise in clonality at ibrutinib response reflected expansion of private clonotypes. At ibrutinib response clonality went up, during sustained remission it held steady, and at progression it dropped back toward baseline. Baseline clonality exceeded that of age-matched healthy donors and correlated strongly with circulating CD8+ T-cell counts.

Taken with the paper, the label for time point translates to: roughly 12 months on ibrutinib. Roughly 2.2 micrograms of genomic DNA were extracted from cryopreserved PBMCs for TCR beta library preparation. Longitudinal blood samples from CLL patients on ibrutinib monotherapy were analyzed using high-throughput TCR beta sequencing. The patients were enrolled in a single-center, open-label phase 2 trial of ibrutinib monotherapy. The germline V gene (reference sequence) yields MNHEY for CDR1 and SMNVEV for CDR2. V loses 5 bases at its end and J loses 8 bases; junction bases beyond the gene matches: 10. Taken from cysteine to phenylalanine, the CDR3 has 14 residues. Of all the DNA, just the CDR3 is kept, 42 bases in frame from base 1. As regards this clone: What antigen it recognizes has not been identified. Base qualities were left out, and no much larger clone turns up one base away.

Each clonotype received, on average, about 10x coverage in deep resolution sequencing performed on a MiSeq, where the target depth lay between 1 in 1 million and 1 in 200,000 T cells. The immunoSEQ hsTCRB Kit was used to generate the TCR beta libraries. Concerning the study's data processing: The data were analyzed with ImmunoSEQ Analyzer and ImmunoSEQ Data Assistant, and V, D and J gene assignments followed IMGT definitions. Clonality, which ranges from 0 to 1, was calculated as one minus the normalized Shannon entropy of productive rearrangement frequencies. Only overrepresented clonotypes making up at least 0.05% of each patient's repertoire were included in the public clonotype analysis. Approximately 14 age-matched healthy donor repertoires from immuneACCESS were used as controls for clonality. TCRdb carries this immuneACCESS record with in-frame sequences only. Its versions omit some clonotypes, under half of them owing to an unresolved V gene in the studies checked, with the rest unexplained. That table gives V, J and clone size, and the DNA gave D and trimming. The sample table holds 55,000 to 80,000 clones, of which roughly 59% were seen once. Of the sample, roughly 15% is held by the ten largest clones.

Recombination joined TRBV27 with TRBJ1-2, and TRBD1 matches 8 of the central bases. The receptor was isolated from a human donor with chronic lymphocytic leukemia. This sample comprised PBMCs, obtained after 12 months of ibrutinib treatment. The nucleotide sequence reads as follows: TGTGCCAGCAGTGCAATCGGACAGGGAGTCGGCTACACCTTC. It translates as CASSAIGQGVGYTF.